This T cell receptor beta chain was captured by sequencing in a study of blood T cell repertoires in COVID-19. Study-wide background: Spain, Italy and the United States supplied samples that represented acute and convalescent COVID-19.

Original processing notes: Reference gene primers were amplified, and this amplification served to estimate nucleated cell counts. Assay used: immunoSEQ multiplex PCR; TCRdb lists only in-frame clones, some missing. The D gene and trimming were derived from the DNA, and the V and J assignments and clone size from that table. The sample includes around 100,000 clones, over 75% of them seen just once. The V gene end was trimmed by 3 bases and the J gene end by 6 bases; junction bases not matched to a gene: 7. There are 14 residues in the CDR3. The germline V gene encodes CDR1 MDHEN and CDR2 SYDVKM. The sample taken for sequencing was peripheral blood. The chain uses TRBV28 and TRBJ1-2, with TRBD1 matching 7 bases. The clonotype originates from a human donor in a cohort sampled during active or convalescent COVID-19. The CDR3 here is CASSLTGSLNGYTF. For the CDR3, the DNA is TGTGCCAGCAGTTTGACAGGGAGCCTCAATGGCTACACCTTC.